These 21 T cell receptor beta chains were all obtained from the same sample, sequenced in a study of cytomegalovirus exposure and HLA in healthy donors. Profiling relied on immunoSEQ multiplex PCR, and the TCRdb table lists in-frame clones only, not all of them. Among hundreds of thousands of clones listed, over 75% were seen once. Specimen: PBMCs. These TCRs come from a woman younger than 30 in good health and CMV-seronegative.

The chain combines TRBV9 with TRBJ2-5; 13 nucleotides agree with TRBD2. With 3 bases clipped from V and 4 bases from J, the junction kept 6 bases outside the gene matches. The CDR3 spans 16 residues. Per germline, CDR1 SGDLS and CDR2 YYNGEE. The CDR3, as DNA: TGTGCCAGCAGCGCTGGGACTAGCGGGACAGGAGAGACCCAGTACTTC. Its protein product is CASSAGTSGTGETQYF.

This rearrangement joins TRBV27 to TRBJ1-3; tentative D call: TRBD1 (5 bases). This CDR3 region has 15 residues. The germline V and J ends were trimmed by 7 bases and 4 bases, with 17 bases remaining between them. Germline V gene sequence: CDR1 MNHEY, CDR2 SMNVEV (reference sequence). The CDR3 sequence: CASMHRPGLGNTIYF. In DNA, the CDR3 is TGTGCCAGCATGCACCGCCCGGGACTAGGAAACACCATATATTTT.

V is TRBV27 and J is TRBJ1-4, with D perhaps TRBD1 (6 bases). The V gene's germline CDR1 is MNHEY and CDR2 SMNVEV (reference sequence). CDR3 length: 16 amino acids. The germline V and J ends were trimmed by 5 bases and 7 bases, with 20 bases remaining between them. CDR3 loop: CASSALQGSGGEKLFF. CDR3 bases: TGTGCCAGCAGTGCCCTCCAGGGGAGTGGGGGTGAAAAACTGTTTTTT.

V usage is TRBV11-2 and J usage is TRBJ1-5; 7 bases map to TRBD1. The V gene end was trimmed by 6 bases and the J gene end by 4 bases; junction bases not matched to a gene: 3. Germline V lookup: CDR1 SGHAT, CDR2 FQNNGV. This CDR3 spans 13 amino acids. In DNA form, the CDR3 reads TGTGCCAGCAGTTTGGACAGGAATCAGCCCCAGCATTTT. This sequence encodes CASSLDRNQPQHF. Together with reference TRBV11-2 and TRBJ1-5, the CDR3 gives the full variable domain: EAGVAQSPRYKIIEKRQSVAFWCNPISGHATLYWYQQILGQGPKLLIQFQNNGVVDDSQLPKDRFSAERLKGVDSTLKIQPAKLEDSAVYLCASSLDRNQPQHFGDGTRLSIL.

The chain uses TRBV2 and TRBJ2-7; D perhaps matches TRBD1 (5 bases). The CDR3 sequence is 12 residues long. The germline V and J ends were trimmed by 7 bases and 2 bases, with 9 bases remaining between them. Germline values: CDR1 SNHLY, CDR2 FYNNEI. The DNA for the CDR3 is TGTGCCAGCAAGGGGCCCACCTACGAGCAGTACTTC. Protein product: CASKGPTYEQYF.

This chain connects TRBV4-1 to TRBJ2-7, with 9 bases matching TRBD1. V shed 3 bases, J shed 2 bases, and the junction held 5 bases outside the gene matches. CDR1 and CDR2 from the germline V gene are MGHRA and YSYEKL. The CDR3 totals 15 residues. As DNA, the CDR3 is TGCGCCAGCAGCCAGGACAGGGGAGGCGCCTACGAGCAGTACTTC. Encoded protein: CASSQDRGGAYEQYF.

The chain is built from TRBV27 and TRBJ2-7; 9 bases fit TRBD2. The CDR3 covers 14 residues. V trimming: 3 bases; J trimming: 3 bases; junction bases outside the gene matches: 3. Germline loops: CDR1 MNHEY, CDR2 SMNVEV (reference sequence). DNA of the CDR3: TGTGCCAGCAGTTTTAGCGGGAGTGGCTACGAGCAGTACTTC. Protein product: CASSFSGSGYEQYF.

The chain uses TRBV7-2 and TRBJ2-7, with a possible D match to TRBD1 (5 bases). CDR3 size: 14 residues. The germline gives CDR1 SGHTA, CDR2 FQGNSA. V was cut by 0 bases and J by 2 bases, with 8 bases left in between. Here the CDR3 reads CASSLARQTYEQYF. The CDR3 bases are TGTGCCAGCAGCTTAGCTCGACAGACCTACGAGCAGTACTTC. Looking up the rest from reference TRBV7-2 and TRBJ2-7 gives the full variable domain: GAGVSQSPSNKVTEKGKDVELRCDPISGHTALYWYRQSLGQGLEFLIYFQGNSAPDKSGLPSDRFSAERTGGSVSTLTIQRTQQEDSAVYLCASSLARQTYEQYFGPGTRLTVT.

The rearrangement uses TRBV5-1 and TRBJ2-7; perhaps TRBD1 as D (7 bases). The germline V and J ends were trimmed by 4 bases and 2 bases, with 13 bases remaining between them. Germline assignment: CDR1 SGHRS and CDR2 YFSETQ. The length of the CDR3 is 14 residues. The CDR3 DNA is TGCGCCAGCAGCGCGGGACAGAACGCCTACGAGCAGTACTTC. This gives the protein CASSAGQNAYEQYF.

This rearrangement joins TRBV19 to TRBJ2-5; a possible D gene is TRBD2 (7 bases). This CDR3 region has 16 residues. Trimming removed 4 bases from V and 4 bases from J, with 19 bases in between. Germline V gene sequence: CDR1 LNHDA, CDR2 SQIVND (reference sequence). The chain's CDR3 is CASSTSGLGGRETQYF. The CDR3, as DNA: TGTGCCAGTAGTACTTCCGGACTAGGGGGGCGAGAGACCCAGTACTTC.

The CDR3 bases are TGTGCCAGCAGCTTCGGGACAGGGCCTCCCGAGCAGTACTTC. It specifies CASSFGTGPPEQYF. This chain joins TRBV5-4 and TRBJ2-7, with 9 bases fitting TRBD1. CDR3 length: 14 residues. V trimming: 2 bases; J trimming: 6 bases; junction bases outside the gene matches: 6. Germline lookup yields CDR1 SGHNT and CDR2 YYREEE (reference sequence).

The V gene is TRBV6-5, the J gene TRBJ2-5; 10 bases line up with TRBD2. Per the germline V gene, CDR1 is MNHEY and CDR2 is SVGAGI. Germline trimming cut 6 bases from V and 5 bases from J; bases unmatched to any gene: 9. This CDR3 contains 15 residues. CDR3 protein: CASRPPGLAWETQYF. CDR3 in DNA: TGTGCCAGCAGGCCCCCGGGACTAGCGTGGGAGACCCAGTACTTC.

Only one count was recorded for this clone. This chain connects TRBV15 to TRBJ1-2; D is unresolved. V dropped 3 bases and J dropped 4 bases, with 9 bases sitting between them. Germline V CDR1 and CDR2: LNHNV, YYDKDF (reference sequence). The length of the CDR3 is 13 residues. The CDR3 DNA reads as TGTGCCACCAGCAGCGATAGGAGCTATGGCTACACCTTC. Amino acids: CATSSDRSYGYTF.

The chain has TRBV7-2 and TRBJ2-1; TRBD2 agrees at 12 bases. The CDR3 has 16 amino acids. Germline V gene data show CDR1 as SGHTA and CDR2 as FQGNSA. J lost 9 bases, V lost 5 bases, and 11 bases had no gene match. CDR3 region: CASSPKTSGSLGEQFF. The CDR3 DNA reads TGTGCCAGCAGCCCTAAGACTAGCGGGAGTTTAGGTGAGCAGTTCTTC.

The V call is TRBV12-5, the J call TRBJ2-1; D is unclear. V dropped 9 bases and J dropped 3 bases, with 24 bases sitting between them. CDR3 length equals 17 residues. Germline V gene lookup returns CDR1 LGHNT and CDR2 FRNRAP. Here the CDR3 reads CASTSRSPPPFYNEQFF. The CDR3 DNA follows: TGTGCTAGCACGTCGAGGAGCCCTCCTCCCTTCTACAATGAGCAGTTCTTC. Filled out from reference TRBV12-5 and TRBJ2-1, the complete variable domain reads DARVTQTPRHKVTEMGQEVTMRCQPILGHNTVFWYRQTMMQGLELLAYFRNRAPLDDSGMPKDRFSAEMPDATLATLKIQPSEPRDSAVYFCASTSRSPPPFYNEQFFGPGTRLTVL.

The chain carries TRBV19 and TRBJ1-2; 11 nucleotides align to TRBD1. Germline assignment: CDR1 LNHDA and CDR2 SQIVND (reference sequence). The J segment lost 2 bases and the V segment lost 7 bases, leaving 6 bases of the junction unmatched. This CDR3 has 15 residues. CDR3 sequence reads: CASTQDRGRNYGYTF. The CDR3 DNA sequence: TGTGCCAGTACCCAGGACAGGGGGCGGAACTATGGCTACACCTTC.

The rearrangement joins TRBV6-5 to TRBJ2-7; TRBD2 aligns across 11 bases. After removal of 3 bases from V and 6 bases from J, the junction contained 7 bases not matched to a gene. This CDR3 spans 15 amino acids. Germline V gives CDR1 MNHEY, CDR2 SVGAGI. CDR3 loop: CASSYTSGSSSEQYF. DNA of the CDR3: TGTGCCAGCAGTTATACTAGCGGGAGCTCGTCCGAGCAGTACTTC.

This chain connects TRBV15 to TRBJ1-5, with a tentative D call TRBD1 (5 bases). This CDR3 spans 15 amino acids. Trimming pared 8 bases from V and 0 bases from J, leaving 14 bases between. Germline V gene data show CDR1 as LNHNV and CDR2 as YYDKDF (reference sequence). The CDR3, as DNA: TGTGCCACCCACCAGAAGGGGTATAGCAATCAGCCCCAGCATTTT. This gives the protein CATHQKGYSNQPQHF.

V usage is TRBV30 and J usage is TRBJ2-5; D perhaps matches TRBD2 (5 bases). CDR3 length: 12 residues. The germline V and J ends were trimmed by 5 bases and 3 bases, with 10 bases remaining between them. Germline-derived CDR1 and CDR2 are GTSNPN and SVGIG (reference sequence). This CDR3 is CAWGEREETQYF. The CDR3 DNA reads TGTGCCTGGGGGGAGAGAGAAGAGACCCAGTACTTC.

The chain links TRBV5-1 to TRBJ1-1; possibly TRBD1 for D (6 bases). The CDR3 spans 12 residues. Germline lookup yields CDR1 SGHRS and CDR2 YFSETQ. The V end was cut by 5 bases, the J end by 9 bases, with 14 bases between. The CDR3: CASSGNRDKAFF. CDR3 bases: TGCGCCAGCAGTGGGAACCGGGACAAAGCTTTCTTT.

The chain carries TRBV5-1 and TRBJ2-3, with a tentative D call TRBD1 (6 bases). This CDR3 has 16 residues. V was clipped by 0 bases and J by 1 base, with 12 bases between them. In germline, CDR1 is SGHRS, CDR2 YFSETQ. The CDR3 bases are TGCGCCAGCAGCTTGGCCTCGGGACAACGCACAGATACGCAGTATTTT. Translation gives CASSLASGQRTDTQYF.